This T cell receptor (beta chain) was sequenced for a study of T cells in Graves' hyperthyroidism and ophthalmopathy. RNA transcripts served as the template for amplifying TCR beta CDR3 regions. First-round RT-PCR with HTBI primers amplified the TCR CDR3 region. TCRdb analysed the multiplex PCR reads with MiXCR anew, one entry per CDR3 protein. Among 500,000 or so distinct CDR3 sequences, around 15% were seen once, and the ten largest hold around 28%. Germline V gives CDR1 DFQATT, CDR2 SNEGSKA (reference sequence). V lost 5 bases and J 3 bases, leaving 18 bases between the germline ends. The CDR3 totals 15 residues. This clonotype was observed a few times. Disease duration was under 3 months in the ophthalmopathy patients, who also had a Clinical Activity Score of at least 3 and a NOSPECS grade of at least 4.

What was sequenced was blood. The TCR originated in a woman aged 25 to 45 with Graves' ophthalmopathy. This rearrangement joins TRBV20-1 to TRBJ2-3; D is unclear. The CDR3 reads CSASAPASLTDTQYF. CDR3 sequence (DNA): TGCAGTGCTTCCGCACCAGCATCCTTAACAGATACGCAGTATTTT.